This TCR beta chain originates from a study of regulatory T cells in long-lasting Graves disease. Study findings and constraints: Persistent disease preferred TRBV28, TRBJ1-2 and TRBJ2-5; new disease, TRBV20-1 and TRBJ2-1.

Sample time point: persistent/refractory GD, antithyroid drugs over 5 years with positive TRAb. RNA isolated from PBMCs was used to make the TCR library. Regarding this clonotype: Its antigen is undetermined.

Building the TCR beta libraries relied on iRepertoire HTBI primers, and CDR3 regions underwent Arm-PCR. In TCRdb, the multiplex PCR reads were re-called with MiXCR into one record per CDR3 protein. Of over 650,000 distinct CDR3 sequences in the sample, 30% were seen once. The CDR3 is 17 residues long. Per germline, CDR1 MGHDK and CDR2 SYGVNS. V lost 6 bases to trimming and J lost 0 bases; unmatched junction nucleotides: 9. The sequencing used peripheral blood mononuclear cells (PBMCs), collected when the disease was refractory, from a patient treated with antithyroid drugs. V and J are TRBV25-1 and TRBJ1-3, with 9 bases fitting TRBD1. This sequence was found in a female donor with Graves disease. CDR3 in amino acids: CASSETGTGLSGNTIYF. As DNA, the CDR3 is TGTGCCAGCAGCGAAACGGGGACAGGGCTCTCTGGAAACACCATATATTTT.